One T cell receptor beta chain is described in this entry. The sample belongs to a study of blood T cell repertoires in COVID-19. V gave up 7 bases and J gave up 5 bases; unmatched junction bases: 7. This CDR3 is built from 14 residues. The germline CDR1 and CDR2 sequences are SGDLS and YYNGEE. TCRdb's copy holds only in-frame clones and misses some; the assay was immunoSEQ multiplex PCR. The table lists roughly 250,000 clones, approximately 80% of them singletons, with 7.4% in the top ten. The rearrangement links TRBV9 to TRBJ2-3, with 10 bases lining up with TRBD2. Sequencing was performed on peripheral blood. This clonotype was obtained from a woman in her forties or fifties with acute or convalescent COVID-19. CDR3 region: CASPGTSVGDTQYF. In DNA form, the CDR3 reads TGTGCCAGCCCCGGGACTAGCGTTGGAGATACGCAGTATTTT.